This entry lists 8 T cell receptor beta chains sequenced from one sample in a study of CD8+CD57+ T cells in acquired aplastic anemia. Template material for TCR beta VDJ and CDR3 profiling consisted of genomic DNA. TCRdb re-analysed the reads in MiXCR, keeping a single row per CDR3 protein. Here the sample spans approximately 260,000 distinct CDR3 sequences, 82% being singletons. Before being chosen for sequencing, patients had shown CD8+CD57+ cell expansion by flow cytometry. Sequenced material: sorted CD4+, CD8+, or CD8+CD57+ T cells (not recorded which) from PBMCs. The receptors here all came from a human donor with aplastic anemia.

On this clonotype: One end of the junction fails to match germline, which may point to a read error. The rearrangement joins TRBV5-4 to TRBJ2-1, with 8 bases fitting TRBD2. Germline lookup yields CDR1 SGHNT and CDR2 YYREEE (reference sequence). This CDR3 is 16 amino acids long. In DNA, the CDR3 is TGCGCCAGCAGCTTTGTCTCCTGCGGGGGGAGCGATGAGCAGTTCTTC. Translated, it gives CASSFVSCGGSDEQFF.

With regard to this clonotype: Compared with germline, one end of the junction differs, possibly owing to a read error. The rearrangement links TRBV9 to TRBJ2-3; 7 bases align to TRBD2. The CDR3 is 14 amino acids. The germline gives CDR1 SGDLS, CDR2 YYNGEE. Written as DNA, the CDR3 is TGTGCCAGCAGTTACCCCTGGGACTACCGCCCGGGGAATTTT. Residues: CASSYPWDYRPGNF.

As to this clonotype: Because the CDR3 is missing its conserved closing phenylalanine or tryptophan, this is likely a read error. The chain recombines TRBV2 with TRBJ1-2, with D possibly matching TRBD1 (6 bases). V was clipped by 8 bases and J by 11 bases, with 30 bases between them. The CDR3 runs to 16 residues. Germline lookup yields CDR1 SNHLY and CDR2 FYNNEI. The CDR3 nucleotides are TGTGCCAGCGGGGCAGGGGACACAGATACGCAGTATTTTTACACCGGC. The encoded protein is CASGAGDTDTQYFYTG.

In its sample, this clonotype was seen a few times. This could be a read error, since a much larger clone is one nucleotide away. The rearrangement links TRBV6-5 to TRBJ1-1; D is perhaps TRBD1 (6 bases). The CDR3 is made up of 15 amino acids. CDR1 and CDR2 (germline): MNHEY, SVGAGI. This CDR3 is CASGYRDSSDTEAFF. The DNA for the CDR3 is TGTGCCAGCGGTTACAGGGATTCGAGTGACACTGAAGCTTTCTTT.

This clonotype was seen many times. The junction differs from germline at one of its ends, possibly a read error. The V call is TRBV3-1, the J call TRBJ2-7, with D possibly being TRBD1 (6 bases). The CDR3 spans 12 residues. Germline V CDR1 and CDR2: LGHDT, YNNKEL (reference sequence). CDR3 nucleotide sequence: TGTGCCAGCAGCCAAGAAGAAACAGGGTCTATTTTC. Residues: CASSQEETGSIF.

Worth noting for this clonotype: An end of the junction differs from the germline gene, which may be a read error. V gene TRBV7-2 combines with J gene TRBJ1-6; D is unresolved. Germline lookup yields CDR1 SGHTA and CDR2 FQGNSA. The length of the CDR3 is 14 residues. The CDR3, as DNA: TGTGCCAGCAGCTTGCAGTTTGGGCACCAAGAGACCCAGTTT. Translating gives CASSLQFGHQETQF.

The chain couples TRBV7-3 to TRBJ2-1; 8 bases align to TRBD2. Trimming at V came to 5 bases and at J to 10 bases, leaving 16 bases not matched to a gene. There are 16 residues in the CDR3. CDR1 and CDR2 (germline): SGHTA, FQGTGA. The CDR3 DNA reads TGTGCCAGCAGCATCAAAAGAGGCGGGGGGAGCGCGGAGCAGTTCTTC. Translation: CASSIKRGGGSAEQFF.

The chain employs TRBV7-6 and TRBJ2-5; TRBD1 matches at 8 bases. With V trimmed by 4 bases and J by 3 bases, 1 base remained unmatched. Germline V gives CDR1 SGHVS, CDR2 FNYEAQ. This CDR3 region has 13 residues. The CDR3 bases are TGTGCCAGCAGCTCGGACAGGGAAGAGACCCAGTACTTC. Translated: CASSSDREETQYF.